This is a list of T cell receptor beta chains from one sample in a study of T cell repertoires in cytomegalovirus infection. TCRdb re-called the reads with MiXCR, one entry per CDR3 protein. The repertoire holds approximately 150,000 distinct CDR3 sequences, 5.5% to 8% seen once, with about a sixth in the top ten. Specimen: PBMCs. These receptors all come from a human donor in good health (CMV status not recorded). Some clones in this sample may be carry-over from other donors' samples. CDR3s include the opening cysteine and the closing phenylalanine or tryptophan. A D gene is named only where the DNA matches it firmly. Clone size is stated in some rows and not others, as once, few, many or a class when expanded.

CDR3aa	CDR3nt	d_gene	v_gene	abundance	j_gene
CSAGKAGGGQETQYF	TGCAGTGCGGGAAAAGCGGGGGGAGGGCAAGAGACCCAGTACTTC	TRBD2	TRBV20-1	many	TRBJ2-5
CASSEQGGKETQYF	TGTGCCAGCAGTGAACAGGGAGGAAAGGAGACCCAGTACTTC	NA	TRBV2	NA	TRBJ2-5
CASSKTSGGRETQYF	TGTGCCAGCAGCAAGACTAGCGGGGGACGGGAGACCCAGTACTTC	TRBD2	TRBV7-8	many	TRBJ2-5
CASSLSGGSGANVLTF	TGTGCCAGCAGCTTATCCGGGGGCTCTGGGGCCAACGTCCTGACTTTC	NA	TRBV7-2	many	TRBJ2-6
CASSSRAEAFF	TGTGCCAGCAGCTCACGGGCTGAAGCTTTCTTT	NA	TRBV7-2	many	TRBJ1-1
CASSTGPTNEKLFF	TGTGCCAGCAGTACAGGGCCAACTAATGAAAAACTGTTTTTT	NA	TRBV7-2	many	TRBJ1-4
CASSPTNVADTQYF	TGTGCCAGCAGCCCCACTAACGTTGCGGATACGCAGTATTTT	NA	TRBV7-8	many	TRBJ2-3
CASSYEGRGLLDTQYF	TGTGCCAGCAGTTACGAGGGCAGGGGGCTATTGGATACGCAGTATTTT	TRBD1	TRBV6-2/TRBV6-3	few	TRBJ2-3
CASSPHSYSYEQYF	TGCGCCAGCAGCCCCCACAGCTACTCCTACGAGCAGTACTTC	NA	TRBV5-1	many	TRBJ2-7
CASSLMGLRNEQFF	TGTGCCAGCAGCTTAATGGGTCTGAGGAATGAGCAGTTCTTC	NA	TRBV7-2	many	TRBJ2-1
CASSPEGVATNEKLFF	TGTGCCAGCAGCCCCGAGGGGGTTGCAACTAATGAAAAACTGTTTTTT	NA	TRBV9	many	TRBJ1-4
CSARLTGTSYEQYF	TGCAGTGCCCGCCTGACAGGGACTTCCTACGAGCAGTACTTC	NA	TRBV20-1	many	TRBJ2-7
CSASPTGKRGEQYF	TGCAGTGCTAGCCCTACAGGGAAACGGGGCGAGCAGTACTTC	NA	TRBV20-1	many	TRBJ2-7
CASSWTSGGLGELFF	TGTGCCAGCAGCTGGACTAGCGGGGGCCTCGGGGAGCTGTTTTTT	TRBD2	TRBV12-3/TRBV12-4	NA	TRBJ2-2
CASSVTSGGGEQYF	TGTGCCAGCAGCGTAACTAGCGGGGGGGGCGAGCAGTACTTC	TRBD2	TRBV11-2	many	TRBJ2-7
CASSLWASGGADNEQFF	TGTGCCAGCAGCTTGTGGGCTAGCGGGGGGGCAGACAATGAGCAGTTCTTC	TRBD2	TRBV7-6	many	TRBJ2-1
CASTRDRGAEAFF	TGTGCCAGCACCAGGGACAGGGGGGCTGAAGCTTTCTTT	TRBD1	TRBV7-8	many	TRBJ1-1
CSARDASVKRGAPYEQYF	TGCAGTGCTAGAGATGCGAGCGTGAAGCGGGGGGCCCCCTACGAGCAGTACTTC	TRBD2	TRBV20-1	many	TRBJ2-7
CASSSQGIEQPQHF	TGTGCCAGCAGTTCTCAGGGCATAGAACAGCCCCAGCATTTT	NA	TRBV6-2/TRBV6-3	many	TRBJ1-5
CASSLVPGGYGNTQYF	TGTGCCAGCAGCTTAGTGCCAGGCGGGTATGGGAATACGCAGTATTTT	NA	TRBV11-2	many	TRBJ2-3
CASGQWRLFF	TGTGCCAGCGGTCAATGGAGGCTGTTTTTT	NA	TRBV6-2/TRBV6-3	few	TRBJ1-4
CASSLRWGGEGF	TGTGCCAGCAGCTTACGATGGGGCGGCGAGGGCTTC	NA	TRBV7-2	many	TRBJ1-2
CASSYSRGTGGYTF	TGTGCCAGCAGTTACTCCCGCGGGACCGGCGGCTACACCTTC	NA	TRBV6-5	many	TRBJ1-2
CASSRDPLYEQYF	TGTGCCAGCAGCCGGGACCCACTCTACGAGCAGTACTTC	NA	TRBV7-2	few	TRBJ2-7
CASSLARGAYTGELFF	TGTGCCAGCAGCTTAGCGCGGGGGGCCTACACCGGGGAGCTGTTTTTT	TRBD2	TRBV7-2	many	TRBJ2-2
CASGPGQSNYGYTF	TGTGCCAGTGGTCCGGGGCAGTCTAACTATGGCTACACCTTC	NA	TRBV19	few	TRBJ1-2
CSVGPTGVEANYGYTF	TGCAGCGTTGGCCCGACAGGGGTTGAAGCTAACTATGGCTACACCTTC	TRBD1	TRBV29-1	many	TRBJ1-2
CASSFKGSYNSPLHF	TGTGCCAGCAGCTTTAAGGGCTCCTATAATTCACCCCTCCACTTT	NA	TRBV7-2	many	TRBJ1-6
CASSPHTGQGAFSHGQPQHF	TGTGCCAGCAGCCCGCACACTGGGCAGGGGGCCTTTTCCCACGGTCAGCCCCAGCATTTT	TRBD1	TRBV7-3	many	TRBJ1-5
CASSPVTTLGTDTQYF	TGTGCCAGCAGTCCGGTAACTACGCTGGGCACAGATACGCAGTATTTT	NA	TRBV12-3/TRBV12-4	many	TRBJ2-3
CAWIAQSNNSPLHF	TGTGCCTGGATAGCCCAGAGTAATAATTCACCCCTCCACTTT	NA	TRBV30	many	TRBJ1-6
CASTYGWSYNEQFF	TGTGCCAGCACCTATGGGTGGAGTTACAATGAGCAGTTCTTC	NA	TRBV7-2	many	TRBJ2-1
CASSNDRGSEKLFF	TGTGCCAGCAGCAATGACAGGGGGAGTGAAAAACTGTTTTTT	TRBD1	TRBV7-9	NA	TRBJ1-4
CASSLGSGNTGELFF	TGTGCCAGCAGCTTAGGCTCTGGGAACACCGGGGAGCTGTTTTTT	NA	TRBV7-2	many	TRBJ2-2
CSAGGVPTYEQYF	TGCAGCGCTGGCGGGGTCCCTACCTACGAGCAGTACTTC	NA	TRBV29-1	few	TRBJ2-7
CASSIAGQGRTEAFF	TGTGCCAGTAGTATAGCGGGACAGGGAAGGACTGAAGCTTTCTTT	TRBD1	TRBV19	many	TRBJ1-1
CSARDRMTGGVEQYF	TGCAGTGCTAGAGATCGTATGACAGGGGGCGTCGAGCAGTACTTC	TRBD1	TRBV20-1	many	TRBJ2-7
CASSLPGTAMNTEAFF	TGTGCCAGTAGCCTACCGGGGACGGCCATGAACACTGAAGCTTTCTTT	NA	TRBV19	many	TRBJ1-1
CASSFPGDGLGYTF	TGTGCCAGCAGCTTTCCGGGCGATGGCTTGGGCTACACCTTC	NA	TRBV7-2	many	TRBJ1-2
CASSINTKPLGGDTQYF	TGTGCCAGCAGCATAAACACAAAACCCCTTGGGGGAGATACGCAGTATTTT	NA	TRBV7-2	many	TRBJ2-3
CASSSGGALDTQYF	TGTGCCAGCAGCTCCGGGGGGGCACTAGATACGCAGTATTTT	TRBD2	TRBV7-3	many	TRBJ2-3